A single sample gave rise to the 3 T cell receptor beta chains below, sequenced in a study of OX40 agonist ivuxolimab in advanced cancers. This table comes from immunoSEQ multiplex PCR, and its TCRdb copy is limited to in-frame clones, with some not included. The sample carries some 64,000 clones, 87% recorded once. Here the sequenced sample was CD4+ or CD8+ T cells sorted from blood, taken in a trial of the OX40 agonist ivuxolimab. These receptors were collected from an adult with an advanced solid tumor such as melanoma, head and neck, liver or kidney cancer.

This sequence joins TRBV18 and TRBJ2-5; D is possibly TRBD1 (6 bases). Per the germline V gene, CDR1 is KGHSH and CDR2 is LQKENI. The CDR3 totals 12 residues. Trimming shortened V by 5 bases and J by 2 bases, and 6 bases separated the two germline ends. The CDR3: CASSGQQETQYF. CDR3 nucleotide sequence: TGTGCCAGCTCAGGACAGCAAGAGACCCAGTACTTC.

The chain carries TRBV19 and TRBJ2-3; D call uncertain. CDR1 and CDR2 from the germline V gene are LNHDA and SQIVND (reference sequence). Trimming stripped 5 bases from V and 6 bases from J, with 9 bases between. The CDR3 sequence is 12 residues long. The CDR3 nucleotides are TGTGCCAGTAGTCCTCACGCTGATACGCAGTATTTT. It translates to CASSPHADTQYF.

The chain joins TRBV5-6 to TRBJ1-2, with 10 bases fitting TRBD1. Germline CDR1 SGHDT, CDR2 YYEEEE. J lost 2 bases, V lost 3 bases, and 4 bases had no gene match. The CDR3 has 15 residues. CDR3 in DNA: TGTGCCAGCAGCTGGCCGGGACAGGGGAACTATGGCTACACCTTC. This encodes CASSWPGQGNYGYTF.